A selection of T cell receptor beta chains follows, all from one sample in a study of blood T cell repertoires in COVID-19. The data were produced by immunoSEQ multiplex PCR, yet TCRdb's version contains in-frame clones alone and is incomplete. The sample yields 200,000 to 300,000 clones, approximately 90% seen once. Sequencing was performed on PBMCs or T cells enriched from blood (not recorded which). Receptors originate from a woman between 25 and 40 years old who had recovered from COVID-19. CDR3s include the opening cysteine and the closing phenylalanine or tryptophan. Fields, in order: D gene, V gene, J gene, clone size, CDR3 protein, CDR3 DNA. The D gene is left open where the match is weak. The size entry is marked missing in some rows and otherwise reads once, few, many or a size class.

D: TRBD2
V: TRBV5-1
J: TRBJ2-7
size: -
CDR3: CASSLGTGTSGFYEQYF
DNA: TGCGCCAGCAGCTTGGGAACCGGGACTAGCGGGTTCTACGAGCAGTACTTC

D: -
V: TRBV27
J: TRBJ1-6
size: -
CDR3: CASSTRGPSSYNSPLHF
DNA: TGTGCCAGCAGTACACGGGGTCCAAGCTCCTATAATTCACCCCTCCACTTT

D: -
V: TRBV6-1
J: TRBJ2-5
size: -
CDR3: CASSEALETQYF
DNA: TGTGCCAGCAGTGAGGCCCTTGAGACCCAGTACTTC

D: -
V: TRBV7-9
J: TRBJ2-3
size: -
CDR3: CASSLAMRVTSTDTQYF
DNA: TGTGCCAGCAGCTTAGCTATGAGGGTAACATCCACAGATACGCAGTATTTT

D: TRBD2
V: TRBV30
J: TRBJ2-7
size: -
CDR3: CAFSGSYEQYF
DNA: TGTGCCTTTAGCGGGAGTTACGAGCAGTACTTC

D: TRBD1
V: TRBV27
J: TRBJ1-5
size: -
CDR3: CATMSEGAQGFYQPQHF
DNA: TGTGCCACCATGTCGGAGGGGGCACAGGGATTCTATCAGCCCCAGCATTTT

D: TRBD1
V: TRBV2
J: TRBJ1-5
size: few
CDR3: CASQQEGQGNQPQHF
DNA: TGTGCCAGCCAGCAAGAAGGACAGGGTAATCAGCCCCAGCATTTT

D: -
V: TRBV11-3
J: TRBJ2-1
size: -
CDR3: CASSSASVTYNEQFF
DNA: TGTGCCAGCAGTTCCGCTAGCGTTACCTACAATGAGCAGTTCTTC

D: -
V: TRBV6-1
J: TRBJ1-1
size: -
CDR3: CASSEFQGPTEAFF
DNA: TGTGCCAGCAGTGAATTTCAGGGCCCCACTGAAGCTTTCTTT

D: -
V: TRBV6-5
J: TRBJ1-5
size: -
CDR3: CASSLTGFNQPQHF
DNA: TGTGCCAGCAGCCTAACAGGGTTTAATCAGCCCCAGCATTTT

D: -
V: TRBV9
J: TRBJ1-2
size: -
CDR3: CASSPAGRPNYGYTF
DNA: TGTGCCAGCAGCCCTGCAGGGAGGCCAAACTATGGCTACACCTTC

D: -
V: TRBV28
J: TRBJ1-2
size: -
CDR3: CASKRDIWRGGGNYGYTF
DNA: TGTGCCAGCAAGAGGGACATCTGGAGGGGGGGTGGTAACTATGGCTACACCTTC

D: TRBD1
V: TRBV28
J: TRBJ1-5
size: -
CDR3: CASSATGVSNQPQHF
DNA: TGTGCCAGCAGTGCCACAGGGGTTAGCAATCAGCCCCAGCATTTT

D: TRBD1
V: TRBV10-3
J: TRBJ1-2
size: -
CDR3: CAYKTGVDYGYTF
DNA: TGTGCCTACAAAACAGGGGTAGACTATGGCTACACCTTC

D: -
V: TRBV13
J: TRBJ1-1
size: -
CDR3: CASSSGSSGTEAFF
DNA: TGTGCCAGCAGCTCGGGAAGTAGCGGGACTGAAGCTTTCTTT

D: TRBD2
V: TRBV5-1
J: TRBJ2-1
size: -
CDR3: CASSLGGWVGIAGDRVEQFF
DNA: TGCGCCAGCAGCTTGGGCGGCTGGGTGGGAATAGCGGGAGATCGGGTTGAGCAGTTCTTC

D: -
V: TRBV21-1
J: TRBJ1-2
size: -
CDR3: CASSNRGTSGFNYGYTF
DNA: TGTGCCAGCAGCAACCGGGGGACTAGCGGTTTTAACTATGGCTACACCTTC

D: TRBD2
V: TRBV10-1
J: TRBJ2-1
size: once
CDR3: CASSPNYTSGRNYEQFF
DNA: TGCGCCAGCAGTCCAAACTACACTAGCGGGAGAAACTATGAGCAGTTCTTC

D: -
V: TRBV3-1/TRBV3-2
J: TRBJ1-2
size: -
CDR3: CASSQALDRNYGYTF
DNA: TGTGCCAGCAGCCAAGCCTTGGACAGAAACTATGGCTACACCTTC

D: TRBD1
V: TRBV28
J: TRBJ1-1
size: -
CDR3: CASSSAAGGITEAFF
DNA: TGTGCCAGCAGTTCCGCCGCAGGGGGGATTACTGAAGCTTTCTTT

D: TRBD2
V: TRBV7-8
J: TRBJ2-7
size: few
CDR3: CASSLVGTSGSSYEQYF
DNA: TGTGCCAGCAGCTTAGTGGGGACTAGCGGGAGCTCCTACGAGCAGTACTTC

D: TRBD2
V: TRBV24-1
J: TRBJ2-2
size: once
CDR3: CATSFSGIAGELFF
DNA: TGTGCCACCAGTTTTAGCGGGATAGCCGGGGAGCTGTTTTTT

D: -
V: TRBV13
J: TRBJ1-1
size: -
CDR3: CASSTQDRQEAFF
DNA: TGTGCCAGCAGCACCCAGGACAGACAAGAAGCTTTCTTT

D: -
V: TRBV10-3
J: TRBJ1-2
size: -
CDR3: CAISDGGYYGYTF
DNA: TGTGCCATCAGTGATGGGGGCTACTATGGCTACACCTTC

D: -
V: TRBV7-9
J: TRBJ1-1
size: -
CDR3: CASSLRQAINTEAFF
DNA: TGTGCCAGCAGCTTAAGGCAGGCCATAAACACTGAAGCTTTCTTT

D: -
V: TRBV7-3
J: TRBJ2-2
size: -
CDR3: CASRRTHTDTGELFF
DNA: TGTGCCAGCAGGCGGACTCATACGGACACCGGGGAGCTGTTTTTT

D: -
V: TRBV3-1/TRBV3-2
J: TRBJ1-4
size: -
CDR3: CASSRLAGVGEEKLFF
DNA: TGTGCCAGCAGCCGCCTAGCAGGGGTAGGAGAAGAAAAACTGTTTTTT

D: TRBD2
V: TRBV15
J: TRBJ2-1
size: -
CDR3: CATSRDGRTSNEQFF
DNA: TGTGCCACCAGCAGAGACGGGAGGACTAGCAATGAGCAGTTCTTC

D: TRBD1
V: TRBV30
J: TRBJ1-2
size: -
CDR3: CAWSSQGGLAYGYTF
DNA: TGTGCCTGGAGTTCACAGGGGGGGTTGGCCTATGGCTACACCTTC

D: -
V: TRBV28
J: TRBJ1-2
size: -
CDR3: CASSLMRTNYGYTF
DNA: TGTGCCAGCAGTTTAATGCGGACTAACTATGGCTACACCTTC

D: TRBD1
V: TRBV4-2
J: TRBJ2-3
size: -
CDR3: CASSARPGTGGGDTQYF
DNA: TGTGCCAGCAGCGCACGCCCCGGGACAGGAGGAGGAGATACGCAGTATTTT

D: -
V: TRBV10-3
J: TRBJ1-1
size: -
CDR3: CAISESRGQGSGEAFF
DNA: TGTGCCATCAGTGAGTCAAGGGGTCAGGGTAGCGGTGAAGCTTTCTTT

D: TRBD1
V: TRBV5-1
J: TRBJ1-1
size: -
CDR3: CASAPQAGGYTEAFF
DNA: TGCGCCAGCGCCCCCCAAGCAGGGGGGTACACTGAAGCTTTCTTT

D: TRBD2
V: TRBV7-8
J: TRBJ2-2
size: -
CDR3: CASSLLLGTSGREGTGELFF
DNA: TGTGCCAGCAGCTTACTTCTGGGGACTAGCGGGAGGGAGGGCACCGGGGAGCTGTTTTTT

D: -
V: TRBV9
J: TRBJ2-1
size: -
CDR3: CASSLYNEQFF
DNA: TGTGCCAGCAGCCTCTACAATGAGCAGTTCTTC

D: -
V: TRBV25-1
J: TRBJ2-1
size: -
CDR3: CASSENGIALYNEQFF
DNA: TGTGCCAGCAGTGAAAACGGGATAGCTCTATACAATGAGCAGTTCTTC

D: -
V: TRBV5-6
J: TRBJ1-1
size: -
CDR3: CASSLRGLNTEAFF
DNA: TGTGCCAGCAGCTTACGGGGATTGAACACTGAAGCTTTCTTT

D: TRBD2
V: TRBV28
J: TRBJ2-7
size: -
CDR3: CASKGGSGSIEQYF
DNA: TGTGCCAGCAAAGGGGGGAGCGGGAGTATCGAGCAGTACTTC

D: -
V: TRBV24-1
J: TRBJ2-1
size: once
CDR3: CATGTTGSSYNEQFF
DNA: TGTGCCACCGGTACTACCGGTAGCTCCTACAATGAGCAGTTCTTC

D: -
V: TRBV3-1/TRBV3-2
J: TRBJ2-7
size: -
CDR3: CASSQDLSLVFYEQYF
DNA: TGTGCCAGCAGCCAAGATCTCTCCTTAGTTTTCTACGAGCAGTACTTC

D: TRBD1
V: TRBV7-2
J: TRBJ1-6
size: -
CDR3: CASSVTGESPLHF
DNA: TGTGCCAGCAGCGTAACAGGGGAATCACCCCTCCACTTT

D: TRBD2
V: TRBV27
J: TRBJ2-2
size: -
CDR3: CASSLFPSGNTGELFF
DNA: TGTGCCAGCAGTTTATTTCCTAGCGGAAACACCGGGGAGCTGTTTTTT

D: -
V: TRBV13
J: TRBJ2-7
size: once
CDR3: CASSLGRTYEQYF
DNA: TGTGCCAGCAGCTTAGGGCGGACCTACGAGCAGTACTTC

D: -
V: TRBV20-1
J: TRBJ1-5
size: -
CDR3: CSASPAQGIQPQHF
DNA: TGCAGTGCTAGTCCCGCTCAGGGGATTCAGCCCCAGCATTTT

D: TRBD2
V: TRBV10-3
J: TRBJ2-5
size: -
CDR3: CAISQGLAGGETQYF
DNA: TGTGCCATCAGTCAGGGACTAGCGGGAGGTGAGACCCAGTACTTC

D: TRBD1
V: TRBV6-5
J: TRBJ2-7
size: -
CDR3: CASSFYLDRGLYEQYF
DNA: TGTGCCAGCAGTTTCTACCTAGACAGGGGCCTCTACGAGCAGTACTTC

D: -
V: TRBV11-2
J: TRBJ1-1
size: -
CDR3: CASSFINMNTEAFF
DNA: TGTGCCAGCAGCTTTATTAACATGAACACTGAAGCTTTCTTT

D: -
V: TRBV20-1
J: TRBJ1-4
size: -
CDR3: CSAGHGEKLFF
DNA: TGCAGTGCGGGGCATGGTGAAAAACTGTTTTTT

D: -
V: TRBV12-2
J: TRBJ2-6
size: -
CDR3: CASRFWTSGNPGANVLTF
DNA: TGTGCAAGTCGCTTTTGGACTAGCGGGAATCCTGGGGCCAACGTCCTGACTTTC

D: TRBD1
V: TRBV7-2
J: TRBJ1-3
size: -
CDR3: CASSLWGQGIGNTIYF
DNA: TGTGCCAGCAGCCTCTGGGGACAGGGGATCGGAAACACCATATATTTT

D: TRBD1
V: TRBV13
J: TRBJ2-7
size: -
CDR3: CASCLRGQGTYEQYF
DNA: TGTGCCAGCTGCTTAAGGGGACAGGGGACCTACGAGCAGTACTTC

D: -
V: TRBV2
J: TRBJ1-2
size: once
CDR3: CASSEWDYNTF
DNA: TGTGCCAGCAGTGAATGGGACTATAACACCTTC

D: TRBD2
V: TRBV19
J: TRBJ2-1
size: -
CDR3: CASMRNSGGEYNEQFF
DNA: TGTGCCAGTATGCGAAATAGCGGGGGGGAGTACAATGAGCAGTTCTTC